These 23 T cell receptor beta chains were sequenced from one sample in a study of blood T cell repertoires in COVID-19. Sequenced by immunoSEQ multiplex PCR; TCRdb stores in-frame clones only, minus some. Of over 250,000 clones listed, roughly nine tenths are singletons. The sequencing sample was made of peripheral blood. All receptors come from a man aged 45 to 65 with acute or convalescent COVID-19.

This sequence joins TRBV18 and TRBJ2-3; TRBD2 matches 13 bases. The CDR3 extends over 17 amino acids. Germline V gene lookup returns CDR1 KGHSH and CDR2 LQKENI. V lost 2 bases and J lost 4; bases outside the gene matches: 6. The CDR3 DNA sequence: TGTGCCAGCTCACCATGGACTAGCGGGGGACTTCCAGATACGCAGTATTTT. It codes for CASSPWTSGGLPDTQYF.

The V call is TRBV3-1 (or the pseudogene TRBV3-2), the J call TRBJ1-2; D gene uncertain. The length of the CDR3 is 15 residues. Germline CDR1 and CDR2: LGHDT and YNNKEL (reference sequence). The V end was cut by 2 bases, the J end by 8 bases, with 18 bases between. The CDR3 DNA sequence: TGTGCCAGCAGCCAACCGATGACTAGGTCCCACGGCTACACCTTC. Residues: CASSQPMTRSHGYTF.

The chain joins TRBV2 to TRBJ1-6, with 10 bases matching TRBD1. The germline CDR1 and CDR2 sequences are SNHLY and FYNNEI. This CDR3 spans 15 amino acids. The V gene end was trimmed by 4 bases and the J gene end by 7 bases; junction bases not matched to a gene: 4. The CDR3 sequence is CASSGPGQGNSPLHF. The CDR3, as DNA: TGTGCCAGCAGTGGACCGGGACAGGGGAATTCACCCCTCCACTTT.

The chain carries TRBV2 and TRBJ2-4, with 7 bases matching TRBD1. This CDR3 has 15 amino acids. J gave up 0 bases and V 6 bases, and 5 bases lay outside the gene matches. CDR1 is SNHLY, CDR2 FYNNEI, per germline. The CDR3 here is CASRTDRLAKNIQYF. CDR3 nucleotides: TGTGCCAGCAGGACGGACAGGCTAGCCAAAAACATTCAGTACTTC. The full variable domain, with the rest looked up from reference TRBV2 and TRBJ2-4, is EPEVTQTPSHQVTQMGQEVILRCVPISNHLYFYWYRQILGQKVEFLVSFYNNEISEKSEIFDDQFSVERPDGSNFTLKIRSTKLEDSAMYFCASRTDRLAKNIQYFGAGTRLSVL.

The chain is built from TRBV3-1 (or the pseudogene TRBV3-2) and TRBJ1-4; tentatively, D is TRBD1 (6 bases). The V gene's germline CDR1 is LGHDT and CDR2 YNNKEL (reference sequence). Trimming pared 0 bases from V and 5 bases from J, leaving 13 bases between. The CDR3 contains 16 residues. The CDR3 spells CASSQDSGAANEKLFF. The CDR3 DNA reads TGTGCCAGCAGCCAAGATTCAGGGGCAGCAAATGAAAAACTGTTTTTT.

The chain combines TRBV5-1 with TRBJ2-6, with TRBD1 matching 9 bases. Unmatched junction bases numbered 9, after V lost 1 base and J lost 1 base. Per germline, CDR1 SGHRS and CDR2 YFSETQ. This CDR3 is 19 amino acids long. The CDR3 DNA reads TGCGCCAGCAGCTTGTACCCGACAGGGGGAATATCTGGGGCCAACGTCCTGACTTTC. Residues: CASSLYPTGGISGANVLTF.

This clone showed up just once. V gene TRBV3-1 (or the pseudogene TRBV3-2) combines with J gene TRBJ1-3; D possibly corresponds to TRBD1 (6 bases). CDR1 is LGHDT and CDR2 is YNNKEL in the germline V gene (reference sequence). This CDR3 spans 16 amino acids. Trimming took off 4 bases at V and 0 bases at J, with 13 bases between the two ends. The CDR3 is CASSLPGHFSGNTIYF. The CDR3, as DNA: TGTGCCAGCAGCCTACCGGGACATTTCTCTGGAAACACCATATATTTT.

CDR3 protein: CASSRRGALNTEAFF. In DNA form, the CDR3 reads TGTGCCAGCAGCCGCAGGGGGGCACTGAACACTGAAGCTTTCTTT. The chain couples TRBV5-4 to TRBJ1-1; 7 bases fit TRBD1. V trimming: 4 bases; J trimming: 0 bases; junction bases outside the gene matches: 6. Germline assignment: CDR1 SGHNT and CDR2 YYREEE (reference sequence). The CDR3 loop spans 15 amino acids.

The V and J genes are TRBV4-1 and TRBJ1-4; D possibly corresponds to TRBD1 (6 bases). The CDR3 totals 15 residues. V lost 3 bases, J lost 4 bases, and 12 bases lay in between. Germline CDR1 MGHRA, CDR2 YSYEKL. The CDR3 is CASSHNGGLNEKLFF. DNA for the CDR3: TGCGCCAGCAGCCATAACGGGGGGCTTAATGAAAAACTGTTTTTT.

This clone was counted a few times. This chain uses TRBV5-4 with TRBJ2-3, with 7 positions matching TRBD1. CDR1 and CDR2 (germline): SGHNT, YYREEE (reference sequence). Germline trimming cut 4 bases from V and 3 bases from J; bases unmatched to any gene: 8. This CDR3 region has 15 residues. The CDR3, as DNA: TGTGCCAGCAGCCAAGGGGGCGCGGGTACAGATACGCAGTATTTT. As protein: CASSQGGAGTDTQYF.

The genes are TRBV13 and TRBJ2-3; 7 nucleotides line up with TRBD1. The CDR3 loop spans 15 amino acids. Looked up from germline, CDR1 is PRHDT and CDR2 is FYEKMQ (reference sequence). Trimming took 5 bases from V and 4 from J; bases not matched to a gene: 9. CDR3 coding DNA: TGTGCCAGCAGCCCGGCCGACAGGGCCCCAGATACGCAGTATTTT. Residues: CASSPADRAPDTQYF.

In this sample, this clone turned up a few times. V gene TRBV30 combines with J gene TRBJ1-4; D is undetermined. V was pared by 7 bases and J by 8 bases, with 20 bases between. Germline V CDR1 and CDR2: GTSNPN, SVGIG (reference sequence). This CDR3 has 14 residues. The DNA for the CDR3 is TGTGCCTTGCTCCATGGGTCTACCGGGGAAAAACTGTTTTTT. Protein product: CALLHGSTGEKLFF.

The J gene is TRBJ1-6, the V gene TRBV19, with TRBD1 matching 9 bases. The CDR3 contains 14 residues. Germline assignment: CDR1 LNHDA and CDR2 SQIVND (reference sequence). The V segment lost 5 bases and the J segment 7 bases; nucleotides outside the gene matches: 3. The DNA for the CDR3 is TGTGCCAGTAGTGGGGACAGGGACAATTCACCCCTCCACTTT. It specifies CASSGDRDNSPLHF.

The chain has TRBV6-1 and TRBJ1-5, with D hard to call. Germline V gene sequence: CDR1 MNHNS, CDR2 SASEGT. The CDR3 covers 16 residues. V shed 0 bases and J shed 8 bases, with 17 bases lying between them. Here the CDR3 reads CASSEAGSRPGKPQHF. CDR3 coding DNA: TGTGCCAGCAGTGAAGCTGGGTCCCGCCCCGGGAAGCCCCAGCATTTT.

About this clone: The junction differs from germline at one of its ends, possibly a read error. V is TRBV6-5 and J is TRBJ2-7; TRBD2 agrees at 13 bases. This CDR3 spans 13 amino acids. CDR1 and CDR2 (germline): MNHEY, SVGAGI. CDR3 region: CASSYTGLAGEYF. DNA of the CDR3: TGTGCCAGCAGTTACACCGGACTAGCGGGGGAATATTTC.

The DNA of the CDR3 is TGTGCCACCAGCAGAGATCTCTGGGGGGAGGACACTGAAGCTTTCTTT. Translated, it gives CATSRDLWGEDTEAFF. The chain links TRBV15 to TRBJ1-1, with D possibly being TRBD1 (5 bases). The CDR3 is made up of 16 amino acids. V was trimmed by 0 bases and J by 3 bases, leaving 14 bases between them. Germline V gene data show CDR1 as LNHNV and CDR2 as YYDKDF (reference sequence).

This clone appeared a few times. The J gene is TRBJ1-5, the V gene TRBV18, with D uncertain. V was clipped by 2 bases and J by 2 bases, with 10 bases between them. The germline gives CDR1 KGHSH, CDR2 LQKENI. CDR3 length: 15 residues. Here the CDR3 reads CASSPIAEGNQPQHF. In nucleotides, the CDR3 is TGTGCCAGCTCACCAATTGCAGAGGGCAATCAGCCCCAGCATTTT. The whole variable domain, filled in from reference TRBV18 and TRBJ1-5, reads NAGVMQNPRHLVRRRGQEARLRCSPMKGHSHVYWYRQLPEEGLKFMVYLQKENIIDESGMPKERFSAEFPKEGPSILRIQQVVRGDSAAYFCASSPIAEGNQPQHFGDGTRLSIL.

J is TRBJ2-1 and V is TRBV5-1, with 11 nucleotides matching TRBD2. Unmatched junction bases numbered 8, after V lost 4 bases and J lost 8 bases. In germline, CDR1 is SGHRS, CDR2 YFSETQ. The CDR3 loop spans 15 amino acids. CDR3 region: CASSGSGGAGDEQFF. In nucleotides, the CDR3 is TGCGCCAGCAGCGGTAGCGGGGGGGCCGGGGATGAGCAGTTCTTC.

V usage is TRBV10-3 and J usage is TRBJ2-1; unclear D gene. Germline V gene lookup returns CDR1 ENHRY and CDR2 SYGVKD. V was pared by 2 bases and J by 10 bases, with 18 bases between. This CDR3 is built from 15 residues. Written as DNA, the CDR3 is TGTGCCATCAGTGAGCCCCTTCGAATCCATCGGGAGCAGTTCTTC. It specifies CAISEPLRIHREQFF.

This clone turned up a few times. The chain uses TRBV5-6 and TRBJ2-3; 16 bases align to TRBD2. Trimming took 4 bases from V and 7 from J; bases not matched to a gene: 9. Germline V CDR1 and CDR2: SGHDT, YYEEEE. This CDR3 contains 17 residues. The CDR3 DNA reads TGTGCCAGCAGCCCCGGGACTAGCGGGGGGGCCAGGAATACGCAGTATTTT. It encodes CASSPGTSGGARNTQYF.

This chain's CDR3 is CASSSKGDIDGYTF. The CDR3 DNA reads TGCGCCAGCAGTTCGAAGGGGGACATTGATGGCTACACCTTC. The chain couples TRBV10-2 to TRBJ1-2; the D gene is possibly TRBD1 (6 bases). The CDR3 spans 14 residues. V lost 5 bases to trimming and J lost 6 bases, with 16 bases between them. Looked up from germline, CDR1 is WSHSY and CDR2 is SAAADI.

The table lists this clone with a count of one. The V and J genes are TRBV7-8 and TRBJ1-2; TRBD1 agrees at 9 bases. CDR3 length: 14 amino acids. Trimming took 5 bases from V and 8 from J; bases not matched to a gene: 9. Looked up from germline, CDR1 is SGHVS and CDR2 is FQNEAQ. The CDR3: CASSPHLGTGGYTF. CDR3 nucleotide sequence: TGTGCCAGCAGCCCCCACCTCGGGACAGGGGGCTACACCTTC.

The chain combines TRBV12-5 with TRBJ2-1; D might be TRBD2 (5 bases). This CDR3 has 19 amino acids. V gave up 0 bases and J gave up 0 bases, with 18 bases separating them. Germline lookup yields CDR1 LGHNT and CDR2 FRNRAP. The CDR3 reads CASGLVRDGIPSSYNEQFF. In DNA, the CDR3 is TGTGCTAGTGGTTTGGTAAGAGACGGGATCCCGAGCTCCTACAATGAGCAGTTCTTC.